This T cell receptor beta chain came from a study of T cells in Graves' hyperthyroidism and ophthalmopathy. Findings of the study overall: Also found in blood were most expanded thyroid clonotypes above 0.001.

Orbital computed tomography and thyroid ultrasound, together with serum TRAb and thyroxine and clinical symptoms, were used for diagnoses. Each 10 ml fresh peripheral blood draw supplied the PBMCs. Researchers took RNA transcripts and amplified the TCR beta CDR3 regions from them. A first-round RT-PCR of the TCR CDR3 used the HTBI primer set. TCRdb fed the multiplex PCR reads into MiXCR, producing one record per CDR3 protein. This sample has around 690,000 distinct CDR3 sequences, with around a sixth found just once. This clonotype was seen repeatedly, ten times or more. Its target is unknown. Trimming removed 0 bases from V and 2 bases from J; junction bases left unmatched: 3. There are 16 residues in the CDR3. Germline CDR1 reads SEHNR; CDR2 reads FQNEAQ (reference sequence).

The sample comprised blood. This sequence joins TRBV7-9 and TRBJ2-3; 9 nucleotides align to TRBD2. This sequence originates from a man between 45 and 60 years old with Graves' hyperthyroidism. The CDR3 region has the DNA TGTGCCAGCAGCTTAGCTAGCGGGAGTATCACAGATACGCAGTATTTT. Protein: CASSLASGSITDTQYF.